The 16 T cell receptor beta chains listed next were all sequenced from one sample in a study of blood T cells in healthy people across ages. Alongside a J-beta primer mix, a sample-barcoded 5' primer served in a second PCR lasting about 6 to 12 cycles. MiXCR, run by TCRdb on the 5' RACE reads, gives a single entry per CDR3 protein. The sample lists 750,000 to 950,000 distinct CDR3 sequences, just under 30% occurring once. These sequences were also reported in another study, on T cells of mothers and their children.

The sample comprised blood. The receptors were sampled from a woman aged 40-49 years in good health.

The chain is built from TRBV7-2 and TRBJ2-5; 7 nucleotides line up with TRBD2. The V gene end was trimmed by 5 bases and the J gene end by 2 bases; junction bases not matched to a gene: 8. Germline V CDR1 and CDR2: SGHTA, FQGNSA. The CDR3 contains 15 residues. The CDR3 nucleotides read TGTGCCAGCAGCATGGGGTGGGGAGGGCAAGAGACCCAGTACTTC. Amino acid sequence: CASSMGWGGQETQYF.

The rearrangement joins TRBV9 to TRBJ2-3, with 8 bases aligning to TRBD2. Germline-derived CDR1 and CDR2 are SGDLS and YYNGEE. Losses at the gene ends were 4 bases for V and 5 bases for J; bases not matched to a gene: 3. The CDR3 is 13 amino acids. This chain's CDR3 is CASSPRGEDTQYF. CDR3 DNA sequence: TGTGCCAGCAGCCCGCGGGGGGAAGATACGCAGTATTTT.

CDR3 amino acids: CASSPHGQSTDTQYF. The CDR3 region has the DNA TGCGCCAGCAGCCCCCACGGACAAAGCACAGATACGCAGTATTTT. This sequence joins TRBV5-1 and TRBJ2-3, with a possible D match to TRBD1 (5 bases). This CDR3 has 15 amino acids. The germline gives CDR1 SGHRS, CDR2 YFSETQ. Deletions cut 4 bases from V and 0 bases from J, with 12 bases between.

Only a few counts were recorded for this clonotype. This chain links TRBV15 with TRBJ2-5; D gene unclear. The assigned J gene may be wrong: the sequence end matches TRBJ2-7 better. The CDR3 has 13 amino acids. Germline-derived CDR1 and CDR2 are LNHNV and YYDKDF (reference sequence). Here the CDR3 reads CATSRDWGYEQYF. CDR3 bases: TGTGCCACCAGCAGAGATTGGGGTTACGAGCAGTACTTC.

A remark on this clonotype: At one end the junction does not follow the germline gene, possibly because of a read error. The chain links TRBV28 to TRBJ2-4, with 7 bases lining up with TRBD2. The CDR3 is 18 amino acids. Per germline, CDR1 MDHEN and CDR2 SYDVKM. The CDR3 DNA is TGTACCAGCAGTTTGAATATGGGGGGGAGGCTAGCCAAAAACATTCAGTACTTC. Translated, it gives CTSSLNMGGRLAKNIQYF.

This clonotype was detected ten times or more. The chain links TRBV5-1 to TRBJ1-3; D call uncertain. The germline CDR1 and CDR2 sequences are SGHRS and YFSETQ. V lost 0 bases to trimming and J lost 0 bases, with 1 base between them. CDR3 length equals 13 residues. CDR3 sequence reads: CASSLGSGNTIYF. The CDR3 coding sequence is TGCGCCAGCAGCTTGGGCTCTGGAAACACCATATATTTT.

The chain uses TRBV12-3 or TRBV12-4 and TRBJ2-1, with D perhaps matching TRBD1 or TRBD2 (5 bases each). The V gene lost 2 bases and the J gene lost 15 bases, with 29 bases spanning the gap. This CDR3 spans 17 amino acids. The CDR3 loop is CASSLRPGGYLDSGTFF. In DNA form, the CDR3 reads TGTGCCAGCAGTTTAAGGCCTGGGGGTTACCTAGACTCTGGAACGTTCTTC.

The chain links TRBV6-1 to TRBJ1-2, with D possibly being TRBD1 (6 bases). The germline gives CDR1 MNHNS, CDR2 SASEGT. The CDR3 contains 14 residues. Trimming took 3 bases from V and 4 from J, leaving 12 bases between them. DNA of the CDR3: TGTGCCAGCAGTGAGCTGGACAGCTTCTATGGCTACACCTTC. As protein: CASSELDSFYGYTF.

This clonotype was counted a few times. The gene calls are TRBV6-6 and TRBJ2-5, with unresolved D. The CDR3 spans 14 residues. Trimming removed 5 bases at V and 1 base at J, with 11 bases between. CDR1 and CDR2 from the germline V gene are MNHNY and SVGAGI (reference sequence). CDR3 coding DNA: TGTGCCAGCAGTCCGGTAGGCCCCCAAGAGACCCAGTACTTC. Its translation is CASSPVGPQETQYF.

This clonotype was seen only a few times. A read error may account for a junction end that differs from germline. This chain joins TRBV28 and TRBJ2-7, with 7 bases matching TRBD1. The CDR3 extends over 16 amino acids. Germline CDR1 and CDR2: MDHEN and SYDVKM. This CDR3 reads CTSSPRDRPSSYEQYF. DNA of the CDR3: TGTACCAGCAGTCCTCGGGACAGACCTAGCTCCTACGAGCAGTACTTC.

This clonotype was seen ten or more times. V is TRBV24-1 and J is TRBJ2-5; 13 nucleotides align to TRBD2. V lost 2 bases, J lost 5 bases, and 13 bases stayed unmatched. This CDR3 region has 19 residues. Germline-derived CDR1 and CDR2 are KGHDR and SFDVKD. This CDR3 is CATSDWDLTSGGLRETQYF. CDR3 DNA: TGTGCCACCAGTGATTGGGATTTGACTAGCGGGGGGCTAAGGGAGACCCAGTACTTC.

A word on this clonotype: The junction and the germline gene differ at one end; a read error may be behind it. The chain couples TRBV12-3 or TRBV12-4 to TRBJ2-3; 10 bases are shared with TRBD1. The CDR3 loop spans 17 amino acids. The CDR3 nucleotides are TGTGCCGGCAGCGGTAGACAGGGGGCGCGATTCACAGATACGCAGTATTTT. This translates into CAGSGRQGARFTDTQYF.

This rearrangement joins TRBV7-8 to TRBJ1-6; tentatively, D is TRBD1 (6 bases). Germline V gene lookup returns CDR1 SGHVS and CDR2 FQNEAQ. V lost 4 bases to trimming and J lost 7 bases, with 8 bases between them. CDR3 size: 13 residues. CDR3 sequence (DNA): TGTGCCAGCAGCTCGGGACACAATTCACCCCTCCACTTT. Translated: CASSSGHNSPLHF.

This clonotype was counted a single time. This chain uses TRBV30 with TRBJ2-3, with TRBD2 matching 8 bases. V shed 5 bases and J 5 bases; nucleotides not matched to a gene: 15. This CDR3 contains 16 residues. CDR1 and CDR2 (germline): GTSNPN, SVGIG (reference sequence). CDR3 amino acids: CAWGDSASGWVDTQYF. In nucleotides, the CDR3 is TGTGCCTGGGGGGATTCGGCTAGCGGGTGGGTAGATACGCAGTATTTT.

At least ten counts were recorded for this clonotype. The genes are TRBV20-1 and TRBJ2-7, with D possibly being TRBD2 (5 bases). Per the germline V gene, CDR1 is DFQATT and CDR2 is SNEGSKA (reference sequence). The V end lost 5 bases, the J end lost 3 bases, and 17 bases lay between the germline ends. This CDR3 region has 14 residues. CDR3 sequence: CSASYPGGRYEQYF. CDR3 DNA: TGCAGTGCTTCCTACCCTGGCGGGCGCTACGAGCAGTACTTC.

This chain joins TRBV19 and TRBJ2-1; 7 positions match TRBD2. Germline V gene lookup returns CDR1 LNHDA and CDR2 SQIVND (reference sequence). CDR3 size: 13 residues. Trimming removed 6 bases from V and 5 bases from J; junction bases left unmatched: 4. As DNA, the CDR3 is TGTGCCAGTAGGGCGGGGGTCCACAATGAGCAGTTCTTC. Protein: CASRAGVHNEQFF. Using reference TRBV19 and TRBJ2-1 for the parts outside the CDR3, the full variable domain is DGGITQSPKYLFRKEGQNVTLSCEQNLNHDAMYWYRQDPGQGLRLIYYSQIVNDFQKGDIAEGYSVSREKKESFPLTVTSAQKNPTAFYLCASRAGVHNEQFFGPGTRLTVL.